Shown below are 19 T cell receptor beta chains from a single sample sequenced in a study of cytomegalovirus exposure and HLA in healthy donors. The PCR used 60 Vbeta and 13 Jbeta primers. Sequencing used immunoSEQ multiplex PCR; TCRdb keeps in-frame clones, though not all of them. The top ten hold 1.3% to 1.5% of the sample, which has about 160,000 clones, 76% seen once. Sequencing was carried out using PBMCs. The receptors here all came from a man aged 60 to 75 in good health and CMV-seronegative.

The chain joins TRBV4-3 to TRBJ2-1; the match to TRBD2 covers 8 bases. This CDR3 is 19 amino acids long. V shed 0 bases and J 0 bases; nucleotides not matched to a gene: 10. The V gene's germline CDR1 is LGHNA and CDR2 YSLEER. For the CDR3, the DNA is TGCGCCAGCAGCCAAGATCGGGGCCAGCGGGGGAGCTCCTACAATGAGCAGTTCTTC. Its translation: CASSQDRGQRGSSYNEQFF.

The rearrangement joins TRBV4-1 to TRBJ2-7, with TRBD2 identical over 10 bases. J gave up 10 bases and V 4 bases, and 7 bases lay outside the gene matches. CDR3 length: 13 residues. CDR1 and CDR2 from the germline V gene are MGHRA and YSYEKL. CDR3 sequence: CASSPSGREDQYF. CDR3 DNA: TGCGCCAGCAGCCCTAGCGGGAGAGAGGACCAGTACTTC.

V gene TRBV18 combines with J gene TRBJ2-7; maybe TRBD1 (5 bases). CDR3 size: 13 residues. Germline CDR1 reads KGHSH; CDR2 reads LQKENI. The V and J ends lost 3 bases and 5 bases respectively, with 11 bases between them. The CDR3 reads CASSPPGLNEQYF. The DNA of the CDR3 is TGTGCCAGCTCACCGCCAGGGTTGAACGAGCAGTACTTC.

The chain joins TRBV27 to TRBJ2-3; D is perhaps TRBD1 (5 bases). V lost 4 bases, J lost 2 bases, and 10 bases lay in between. The CDR3 consists of 14 residues. Germline CDR1 and CDR2: MNHEY and SMNVEV (reference sequence). As DNA, the CDR3 is TGTGCCAGCAGTTGGCAGGGCCCCACAGATACGCAGTATTTT. This codes for CASSWQGPTDTQYF.

The CDR3 reads CASSRGLGLAGNLYF. DNA for the CDR3: TGTGCCAGCAGTCGGGGGCTCGGACTAGCGGGGAACCTTTACTTC. The chain combines TRBV28 with TRBJ2-7; 12 bases are shared with TRBD2. V lost 5 bases and J lost 13; bases outside the gene matches: 15. The CDR3 sequence is 15 residues long. In germline, CDR1 is MDHEN, CDR2 SYDVKM.

Only a few counts were recorded for this clone. The V gene is TRBV27, the J gene TRBJ2-4; maybe TRBD2 (7 bases). Per the germline V gene, CDR1 is MNHEY and CDR2 is SMNVEV (reference sequence). The V end lost 6 bases, the J end lost 0 bases, and 18 bases lay between the germline ends. CDR3 length equals 17 residues. CDR3 in amino acids: CASSPEGGTLAKNIQYF. CDR3 nucleotide sequence: TGTGCCAGCAGCCCTGAGGGGGGGACCCTAGCCAAAAACATTCAGTACTTC.

The CDR3 spells CASSLFKGDTQYF. DNA for the CDR3: TGTGCCAGCAGTTTATTTAAGGGGGATACGCAGTATTTT. The chain joins TRBV27 to TRBJ2-3; D is perhaps TRBD1 (5 bases). The germline V and J ends were trimmed by 1 base and 6 bases, with 8 bases remaining between them. Per the germline V gene, CDR1 is MNHEY and CDR2 is SMNVEV (reference sequence). The CDR3 length is 13 residues.

This clone was seen only a few times. The chain is built from TRBV5-1 and TRBJ2-1; 12 nucleotides align to TRBD2. Trimming cost V 0 bases and J 4 bases; bases outside gene matches: 5. Germline V lookup: CDR1 SGHRS, CDR2 YFSETQ. CDR3 size: 17 residues. The CDR3 is CASSLETSGRTYNEQFF. CDR3 in DNA: TGCGCCAGCAGCTTGGAAACTAGCGGGAGGACATACAATGAGCAGTTCTTC.

This clone came up once. The CDR3, as DNA: TGTGCCAGCCCCTGGTCGGGACAGGATAACACCGGGGAGCTGTTTTTT. Translation gives CASPWSGQDNTGELFF. The chain employs TRBV27 and TRBJ2-2; 8 bases align to TRBD1. CDR3 length equals 16 residues. Germline V gene sequence: CDR1 MNHEY, CDR2 SMNVEV (reference sequence). V shed 8 bases, J shed 2 bases, and the junction held 10 bases outside the gene matches.

This chain links TRBV7-2 with TRBJ1-5; D remains ambiguous. V lost 1 base and J 6 bases, leaving 7 bases between the germline ends. This CDR3 has 13 residues. The V gene's germline CDR1 is SGHTA and CDR2 FQGNSA. CDR3 sequence reads: CASSLEQIQPQHF. The CDR3 DNA reads TGTGCCAGCAGCTTAGAACAGATTCAGCCCCAGCATTTT.

This clone has only a few counts. The CDR3 is CASHFLDRGNEQFF. CDR3 bases: TGTGCCAGCCACTTCTTGGACAGGGGCAATGAGCAGTTCTTC. The chain joins TRBV2 to TRBJ2-1, with 9 bases fitting TRBD1. V was pared by 8 bases and J by 6 bases, with 8 bases of the junction left unmatched. In germline, CDR1 is SNHLY, CDR2 FYNNEI. The length of the CDR3 is 14 residues.

V gene TRBV28 combines with J gene TRBJ2-2; 10 nucleotides align to TRBD1. In germline, CDR1 is MDHEN, CDR2 SYDVKM. CDR3 size: 16 residues. J was trimmed by 1 base and V by 6 bases; bases with no gene match: 5. The CDR3 sequence is CASSLRDRGNTGELFF. In nucleotides, the CDR3 is TGTGCCAGCAGCTTGCGGGACAGGGGGAACACCGGGGAGCTGTTTTTT.

The chain links TRBV19 to TRBJ2-7; the match to TRBD1 covers 7 bases. The CDR3 is made up of 15 amino acids. The germline CDR1 and CDR2 sequences are LNHDA and SQIVND (reference sequence). The V gene end was trimmed by 5 bases and the J gene end by 0 bases; junction bases not matched to a gene: 7. The CDR3 DNA sequence: TGTGCCAGTAGTGCCCTCCGGGACAGCTCCTACGAGCAGTACTTC. Its protein is CASSALRDSSYEQYF.

J is TRBJ2-2 and V is TRBV5-6; no clear D. The CDR3 is 15 amino acids. The ends were cut back, 4 bases at V and 0 bases at J, with 10 bases in the middle. Germline V gene lookup returns CDR1 SGHDT and CDR2 YYEEEE. This chain's CDR3 is CASSPINSNTGELFF. CDR3 bases: TGTGCCAGCAGCCCCATCAATTCGAACACCGGGGAGCTGTTTTTT.

The chain employs TRBV18 and TRBJ1-1; 10 positions match TRBD1. The CDR3 covers 15 residues. Germline trimming cut 5 bases from V and 1 base from J; bases unmatched to any gene: 4. Germline V lookup: CDR1 KGHSH, CDR2 LQKENI. CDR3 sequence reads: CASSYGTGANTEAFF. CDR3 nucleotides: TGTGCCAGCTCATATGGGACAGGGGCGAACACTGAAGCTTTCTTT.

This chain links TRBV6-5 with TRBJ2-7; TRBD2 aligns across 13 bases. With 0 bases clipped from V and 4 bases from J, the junction kept 3 bases outside the gene matches. This CDR3 has 16 amino acids. Germline CDR1 reads MNHEY; CDR2 reads SVGAGI. The CDR3 sequence: CASSYSRTSGRYEQYF. DNA for the CDR3: TGTGCCAGCAGTTACTCTCGGACTAGCGGGAGATACGAGCAGTACTTC.

This clone was detected a few times. The J gene is TRBJ1-2, the V gene TRBV28, with TRBD1 matching over 11 bases. J gave up 1 base and V 4 bases, and 2 bases lay outside the gene matches. Germline CDR1 MDHEN, CDR2 SYDVKM. The length of the CDR3 is 15 residues. The CDR3 nucleotides read TGTGCCAGCAGTTCGGGGACAGGGGGTAACTATGGCTACACCTTC. Translated, it gives CASSSGTGGNYGYTF.

This clone was observed a few times. The rearrangement joins TRBV6-6 to TRBJ2-3; TRBD1 aligns across 9 bases. The CDR3 runs 14 residues. The junction had 5 bases not matched to a gene; V was cut back by 6 bases and J by 4 bases. The germline V gene encodes CDR1 MNHNY and CDR2 SVGAGI (reference sequence). CDR3 in amino acids: CASSKGQGSDTQYF. The CDR3, as DNA: TGTGCCAGCAGCAAGGGACAGGGCTCAGATACGCAGTATTTT.

This chain joins TRBV15 and TRBJ2-7; 11 positions agree with TRBD1. J lost 0 bases, V lost 3 bases, and 4 bases had no gene match. This CDR3 region has 16 residues. Germline V gene sequence: CDR1 LNHNV, CDR2 YYDKDF (reference sequence). The CDR3 DNA is TGTGCCACCAGCAGTGGAGGGACAGGGGGCTCCTACGAGCAGTACTTC. Encoded protein: CATSSGGTGGSYEQYF.